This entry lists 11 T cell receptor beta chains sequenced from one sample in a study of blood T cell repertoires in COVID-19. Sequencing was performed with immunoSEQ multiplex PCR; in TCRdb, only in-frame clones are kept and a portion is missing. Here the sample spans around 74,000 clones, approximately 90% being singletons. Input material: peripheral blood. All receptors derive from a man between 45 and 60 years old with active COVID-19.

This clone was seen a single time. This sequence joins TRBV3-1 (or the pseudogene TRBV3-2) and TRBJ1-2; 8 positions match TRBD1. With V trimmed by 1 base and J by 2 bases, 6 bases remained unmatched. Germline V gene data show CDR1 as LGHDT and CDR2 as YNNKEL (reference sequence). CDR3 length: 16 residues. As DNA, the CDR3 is TGTGCCAGCAGCCAAGCCCTGAGACAGGGGAACTATGGCTACACCTTC. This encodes CASSQALRQGNYGYTF.

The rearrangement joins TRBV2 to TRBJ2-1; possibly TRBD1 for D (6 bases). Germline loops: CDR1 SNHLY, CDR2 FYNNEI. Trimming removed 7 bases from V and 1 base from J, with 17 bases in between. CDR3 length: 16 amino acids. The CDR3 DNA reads TGTGCCAGCACCCAAATGGGGACACCTTCCTACAATGAGCAGTTCTTC. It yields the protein CASTQMGTPSYNEQFF. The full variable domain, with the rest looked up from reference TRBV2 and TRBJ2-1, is EPEVTQTPSHQVTQMGQEVILRCVPISNHLYFYWYRQILGQKVEFLVSFYNNEISEKSEIFDDQFSVERPDGSNFTLKIRSTKLEDSAMYFCASTQMGTPSYNEQFFGPGTRLTVL.

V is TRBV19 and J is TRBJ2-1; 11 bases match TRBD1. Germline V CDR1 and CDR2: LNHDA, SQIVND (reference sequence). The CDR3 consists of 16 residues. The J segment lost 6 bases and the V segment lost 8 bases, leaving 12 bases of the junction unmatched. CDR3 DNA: TGTGCCAGTGCCCTCTTATCCGGGACAGGGGGCAATGAGCAGTTCTTC. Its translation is CASALLSGTGGNEQFF. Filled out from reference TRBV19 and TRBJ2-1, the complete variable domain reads DGGITQSPKYLFRKEGQNVTLSCEQNLNHDAMYWYRQDPGQGLRLIYYSQIVNDFQKGDIAEGYSVSREKKESFPLTVTSAQKNPTAFYLCASALLSGTGGNEQFFGPGTRLTVL.

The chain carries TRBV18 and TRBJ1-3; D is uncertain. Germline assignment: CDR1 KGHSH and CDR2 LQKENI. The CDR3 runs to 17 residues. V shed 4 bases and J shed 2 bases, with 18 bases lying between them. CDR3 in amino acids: CASSREIAGLPGNTIYF. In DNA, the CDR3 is TGTGCCAGCTCACGGGAAATAGCAGGACTTCCTGGAAACACCATATATTTT.

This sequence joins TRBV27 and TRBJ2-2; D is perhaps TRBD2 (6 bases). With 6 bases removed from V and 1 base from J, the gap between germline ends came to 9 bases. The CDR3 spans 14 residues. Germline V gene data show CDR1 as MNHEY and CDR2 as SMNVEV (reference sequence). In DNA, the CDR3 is TGTGCCAGCAGCCTGGGACTGAACACCGGGGAGCTGTTTTTT. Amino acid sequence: CASSLGLNTGELFF.

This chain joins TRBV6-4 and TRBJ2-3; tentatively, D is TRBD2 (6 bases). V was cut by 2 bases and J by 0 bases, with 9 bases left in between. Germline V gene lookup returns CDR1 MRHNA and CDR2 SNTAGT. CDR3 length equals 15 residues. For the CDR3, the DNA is TGTGCCAGCAGTGACGGGGCGGGAAGCACAGATACGCAGTATTTT. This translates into CASSDGAGSTDTQYF.

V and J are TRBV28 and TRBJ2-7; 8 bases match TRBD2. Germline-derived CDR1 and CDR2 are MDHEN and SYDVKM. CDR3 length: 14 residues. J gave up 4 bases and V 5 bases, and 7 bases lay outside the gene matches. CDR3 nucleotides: TGTGCCAGCAGTCCTTCGGCTAGCGGGTACGAGCAGTACTTC. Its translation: CASSPSASGYEQYF.

Written as DNA, the CDR3 is TGTGCCACCAGCAGAGATAATGTCTTTGAGCAGGGTCAGCCCCAGCATTTT. This codes for CATSRDNVFEQGQPQHF. The gene calls are TRBV15 and TRBJ1-5; tentatively, D is TRBD1 (5 bases). The germline gives CDR1 LNHNV, CDR2 YYDKDF (reference sequence). Deletions cut 0 bases from V and 6 bases from J, with 18 bases between. The CDR3 has 17 amino acids.

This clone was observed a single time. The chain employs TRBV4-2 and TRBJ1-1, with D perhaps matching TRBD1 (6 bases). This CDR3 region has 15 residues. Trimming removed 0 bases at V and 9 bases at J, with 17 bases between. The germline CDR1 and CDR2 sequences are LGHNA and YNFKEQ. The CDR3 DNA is TGTGCCAGCAGCCAAGATGGGGCGGGGGCGGCGCAAGCTTTCTTT. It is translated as CASSQDGAGAAQAFF.

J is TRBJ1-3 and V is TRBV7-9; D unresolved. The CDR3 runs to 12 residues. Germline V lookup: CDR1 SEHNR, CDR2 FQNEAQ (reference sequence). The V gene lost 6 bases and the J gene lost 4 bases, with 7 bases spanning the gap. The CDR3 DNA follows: TGTGCCAGCAGGGGAGTGGGAAACACCATATATTTT. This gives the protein CASRGVGNTIYF. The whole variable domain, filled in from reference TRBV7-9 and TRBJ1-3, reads DTGVSQNPRHKITKRGQNVTFRCDPISEHNRLYWYRQTLGQGPEFLTYFQNEAQLEKSRLLSDRFSAERPKGSFSTLEIQRTEQGDSAMYLCASRGVGNTIYFGEGSWLTVV.

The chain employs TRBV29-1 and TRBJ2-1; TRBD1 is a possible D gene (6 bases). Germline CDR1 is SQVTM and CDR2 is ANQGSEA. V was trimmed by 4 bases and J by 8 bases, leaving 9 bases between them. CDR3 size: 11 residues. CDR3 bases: TGCAGCGTTGCAGGGGTTGATGAGCAGTTCTTC. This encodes CSVAGVDEQFF.